Each of the 15 T cell receptor beta chains below was sequenced from the same sample in a study of blood T cell repertoires in COVID-19. Some clones are missing from TCRdb's copy, which holds only in-frame ones; the method was immunoSEQ multiplex PCR. The sample lists 35,000 to 45,000 clones, about 88% occurring once. The source material was peripheral blood. The receptors shown here come from a human donor in a cohort sampled during active COVID-19.

Judged by abundance, this clone is medium-sized. The chain carries TRBV10-1 and TRBJ2-3; perhaps TRBD1 as D (6 bases). The germline V gene has CDR1 WNHNN and CDR2 SYGVQD (reference sequence). V was cut by 6 bases and J by 8 bases, with 24 bases left in between. CDR3 length: 16 residues. CDR3 nucleotides: TGCGCCAGCAGCTTCCCCGGGACACCAGGTTCAGTTACGCAGTATTTT. It yields the protein CASSFPGTPGSVTQYF.

This chain connects TRBV19 to TRBJ2-1, with D hard to call. The V end was cut by 1 base, the J end by 2 bases, with 12 bases between. This CDR3 comprises 16 residues. The V gene's germline CDR1 is LNHDA and CDR2 SQIVND (reference sequence). CDR3 loop: CASSIGVRVPYNEQFF. CDR3 bases: TGTGCCAGTAGTATAGGGGTACGGGTCCCCTACAATGAGCAGTTCTTC.

Worth noting for this clone: One junction end disagrees with the germline gene, perhaps due to a read error. The chain has TRBV7-3 and TRBJ2-1; TRBD1 agrees at 9 bases. The CDR3 length is 15 residues. Per germline, CDR1 SGHTA and CDR2 FQGTGA. CDR3 nucleotide sequence: TGTGCCAGCAGCCTAACAGGGGGCTCTTACAATGAGCAGTTCTTC. Translating gives CASSLTGGSYNEQFF.

The chain has TRBV6-2 or TRBV6-3 and TRBJ2-7, with a weak D call TRBD2 (6 bases). The V gene lost 2 bases and the J gene lost 5 bases, with 7 bases spanning the gap. The CDR3 runs 12 residues. The V gene's germline CDR1 is MNHEY and CDR2 SVGEGT. This CDR3 reads CASSYGLNEQYF. In DNA, the CDR3 is TGTGCCAGCAGTTACGGACTAAACGAGCAGTACTTC.

The chain recombines TRBV30 with TRBJ2-3; 7 bases are shared with TRBD1. The trim removed 0 bases at V and 0 bases at J, leaving 6 bases unmatched. Germline V CDR1 and CDR2: GTSNPN, SVGIG (reference sequence). The CDR3 sequence is 16 residues long. This chain's CDR3 is CAWSVGYRGSTDTQYF. For the CDR3, the DNA is TGTGCCTGGAGTGTAGGGTACAGGGGCAGCACAGATACGCAGTATTTT.

By its share, this clone is medium-sized. A junction boundary mismatches the germline segment, possibly from a read error. The chain carries TRBV27 and TRBJ2-7; 10 bases align to TRBD2. Germline-derived CDR1 and CDR2 are MNHEY and SMNVEV (reference sequence). The CDR3 extends over 15 amino acids. The DNA for the CDR3 is TGTGCGAGCACGGCTAGCGGGGGTATAATGACCGAGCAGTACTTC. This translates into CASTASGGIMTEQYF.

The gene calls are TRBV19 and TRBJ1-5; TRBD1 might be the D (6 bases). The CDR3 has 17 residues. V lost 7 bases and J lost 0, with 19 bases in between. CDR1 is LNHDA, CDR2 SQIVND, per germline (reference sequence). CDR3: CASTPGGGRDSNQPQHF. CDR3 DNA sequence: TGTGCCAGTACCCCGGGGGGGGGCAGAGATAGCAATCAGCCCCAGCATTTT. Together with reference TRBV19 and TRBJ1-5, the CDR3 gives the full variable domain: DGGITQSPKYLFRKEGQNVTLSCEQNLNHDAMYWYRQDPGQGLRLIYYSQIVNDFQKGDIAEGYSVSREKKESFPLTVTSAQKNPTAFYLCASTPGGGRDSNQPQHFGDGTRLSIL.

V is TRBV10-2 and J is TRBJ2-1, with 7 nucleotides matching TRBD2. The CDR3 is 15 residues long. V was clipped by 5 bases and J by 4 bases; unmatched bases: 8. The germline gives CDR1 WSHSY, CDR2 SAAADI. CDR3 protein: CASSPSSGSYNEQFF. The CDR3, as DNA: TGCGCCAGCAGTCCCTCTAGCGGCTCATACAATGAGCAGTTCTTC.

This sequence joins TRBV5-1 and TRBJ2-1; 11 bases agree with TRBD2. Germline V gives CDR1 SGHRS, CDR2 YFSETQ. The CDR3 covers 14 residues. Germline trimming cut 6 bases from V and 9 bases from J; bases unmatched to any gene: 8. CDR3 sequence: CASTVAGGFGEQFF. For the CDR3, the DNA is TGCGCCAGCACGGTAGCGGGGGGGTTCGGTGAGCAGTTCTTC.

The rearrangement uses TRBV7-2 and TRBJ2-1, with 11 bases lining up with TRBD2. Germline V lookup: CDR1 SGHTA, CDR2 FQGNSA. The length of the CDR3 is 16 residues. Trimming cost V 4 bases and J 8 bases; bases outside gene matches: 10. CDR3 sequence (DNA): TGTGCCAGCAGCTCCCATAGCGGGGGGGCCGGGGATGAGCAGTTCTTC. This gives the protein CASSSHSGGAGDEQFF.

The CDR3 spells CAISDSQGPNQPQHF. The CDR3 DNA follows: TGTGCCATCAGTGACAGTCAGGGGCCGAATCAGCCCCAGCATTTT. The genes are TRBV10-3 and TRBJ1-5; TRBD1 is a possible D gene (6 bases). Trimming took off 3 bases at V and 4 bases at J, with 13 bases between the two ends. The germline CDR1 and CDR2 sequences are ENHRY and SYGVKD. CDR3 length: 15 amino acids.

The chain recombines TRBV2 with TRBJ1-1; D unresolved. With 4 bases removed from V and 1 base from J, the gap between germline ends came to 7 bases. The CDR3 consists of 13 residues. Looked up from germline, CDR1 is SNHLY and CDR2 is FYNNEI. DNA for the CDR3: TGTGCCAGCAGTGGCCGACAGAACACTGAAGCTTTCTTT. Residues: CASSGRQNTEAFF.

The J gene is TRBJ1-1, the V gene TRBV5-1, with 7 bases aligning to TRBD1. In germline, CDR1 is SGHRS, CDR2 YFSETQ. The CDR3 covers 12 residues. Trimming cost V 4 bases and J 7 bases; bases outside gene matches: 4. The CDR3 sequence: CASSGDSREAFF. CDR3 nucleotides: TGCGCCAGCAGCGGGGACAGCCGTGAAGCTTTCTTT.

This clone was seen just once. The V gene is TRBV4-1, the J gene TRBJ2-1, with 14 bases identical to TRBD2. The V gene end was trimmed by 4 bases and the J gene end by 9 bases; junction bases not matched to a gene: 11. The CDR3 is 17 amino acids. Germline CDR1 reads MGHRA; CDR2 reads YSYEKL. CDR3 DNA: TGCGCCAGCAGCCGTCGACTAGCGGGGGGGCCGGGTGGTGAGCAGTTCTTC. It is translated as CASSRRLAGGPGGEQFF.

The rearrangement uses TRBV5-6 and TRBJ2-1; TRBD2 aligns across 12 bases. The CDR3 is 17 residues long. Germline V lookup: CDR1 SGHDT, CDR2 YYEEEE. The ends lost 5 bases at V and 8 bases at J; junction bases unmatched: 14. This CDR3 reads CASRPTPASGGADEQFF. CDR3 coding DNA: TGTGCCAGCAGACCAACCCCCGCTAGCGGGGGGGCGGATGAGCAGTTCTTC.